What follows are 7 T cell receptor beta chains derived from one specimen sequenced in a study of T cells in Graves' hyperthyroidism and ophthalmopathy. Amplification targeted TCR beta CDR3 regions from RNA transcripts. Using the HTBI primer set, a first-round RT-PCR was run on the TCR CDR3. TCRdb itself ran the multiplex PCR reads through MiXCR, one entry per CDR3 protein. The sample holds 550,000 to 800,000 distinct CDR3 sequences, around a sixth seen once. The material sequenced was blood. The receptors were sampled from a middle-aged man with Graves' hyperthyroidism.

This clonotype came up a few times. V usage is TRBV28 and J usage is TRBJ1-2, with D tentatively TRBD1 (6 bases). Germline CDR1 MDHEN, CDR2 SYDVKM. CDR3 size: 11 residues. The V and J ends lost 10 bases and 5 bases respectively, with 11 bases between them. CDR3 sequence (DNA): TGTGCCACCACCACAGGGTATGGCTACACCTTC. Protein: CATTTGYGYTF.

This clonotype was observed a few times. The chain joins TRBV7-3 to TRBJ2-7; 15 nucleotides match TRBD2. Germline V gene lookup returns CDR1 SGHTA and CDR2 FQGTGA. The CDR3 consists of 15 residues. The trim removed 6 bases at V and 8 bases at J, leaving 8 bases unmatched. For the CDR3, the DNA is TGTGCCAGCAGTCCCGGACTAGCGGGAGGGTGGCAGCAGTACTTC. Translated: CASSPGLAGGWQQYF.

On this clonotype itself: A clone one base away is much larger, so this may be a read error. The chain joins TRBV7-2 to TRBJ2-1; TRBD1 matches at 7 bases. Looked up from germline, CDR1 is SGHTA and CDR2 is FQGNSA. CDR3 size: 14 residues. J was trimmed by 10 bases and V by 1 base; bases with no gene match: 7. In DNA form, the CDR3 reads TGTGCCAGCAGCTTAGAGGGGGACAGTAACGAGCAGTTCTTC. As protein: CASSLEGDSNEQFF.

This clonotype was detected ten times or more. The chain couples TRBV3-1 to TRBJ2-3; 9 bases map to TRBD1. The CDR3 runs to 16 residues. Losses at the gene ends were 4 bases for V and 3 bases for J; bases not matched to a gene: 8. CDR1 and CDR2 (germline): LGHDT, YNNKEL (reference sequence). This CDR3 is CASSRRDRGSTDTQYF. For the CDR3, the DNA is TGTGCCAGCAGCCGCCGAGACAGGGGGTCGACAGATACGCAGTATTTT.

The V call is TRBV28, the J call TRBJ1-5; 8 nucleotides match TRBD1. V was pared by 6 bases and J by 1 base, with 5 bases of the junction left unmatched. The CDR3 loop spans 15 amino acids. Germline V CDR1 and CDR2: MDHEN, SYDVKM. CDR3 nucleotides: TGTGCCAGCAGAGAGGACAGGGCAAGCAATCAGCCCCAGCATTTT. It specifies CASREDRASNQPQHF.

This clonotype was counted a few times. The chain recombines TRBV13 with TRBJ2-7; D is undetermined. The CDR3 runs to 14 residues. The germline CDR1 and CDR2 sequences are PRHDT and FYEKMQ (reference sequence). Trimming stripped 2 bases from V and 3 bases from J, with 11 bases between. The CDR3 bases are TGTGCCAGCAGCTTATGGAAGGCCAGCTACGAGCAGTACTTC. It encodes CASSLWKASYEQYF. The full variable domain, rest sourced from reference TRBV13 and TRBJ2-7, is AAGVIQSPRHLIKEKRETATLKCYPIPRHDTVYWYQQGPGQDPQFLISFYEKMQSDKGSIPDRFSAQQFSDYHSELNMSSLELGDSALYFCASSLWKASYEQYFGPGTRLTVT.

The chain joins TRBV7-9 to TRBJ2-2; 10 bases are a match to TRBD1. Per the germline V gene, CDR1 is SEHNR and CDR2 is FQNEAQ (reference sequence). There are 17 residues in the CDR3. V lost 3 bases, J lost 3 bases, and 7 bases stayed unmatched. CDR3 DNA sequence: TGTGCCAGCAGCTTTAAGACAGGGGGCGCGGACACCGGGGAGCTGTTTTTT. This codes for CASSFKTGGADTGELFF.